The sequence of this TCR beta chain was determined in a study of metastatic and nonmetastatic thyroid tumors. Study information: The comparison covered peripheral blood and tumor or nodule tissue in malignant and benign thyroid patients.

The J segment lost 4 bases and the V segment lost 3 bases, leaving 5 bases of the junction unmatched. The CDR3 loop spans 15 amino acids. The germline CDR1 and CDR2 sequences are KGHSH and LQKENI. This clone has at least ten counts. Its antigen is not identified. Until they underwent thyroid surgery, no patient had received any treatment. Per the original data handling: It was from CDR3 differences across clinicopathological groups that a distant-metastasis classifier for papillary thyroid cancer was built. TCRdb reanalyzed the PCR reads via MiXCR. It is TCRdb's table, rather than the study itself, that gives the V and J calls and clone size. Counted here are about 92,000 clones, 15% occurring once; the ten biggest clones make up 3.6%. Points from the study as a whole: According to reports, the diversity of TCR beta was significantly higher in malignant thyroid tumors than in benign nodules, and this held in both blood and tumor samples.

This TCR derives from a female donor with papillary thyroid cancer or a benign thyroid nodule (not recorded which). Some clones in this sample may be carry-over from other donors' samples. The chain joins TRBV18 to TRBJ2-1; 8 bases are a match to TRBD1. Sequenced input: blood. CDR3 nucleotide sequence: TGTGCCAGCTCACCCGACAGGGGTGCATACAATGAGCAGTTCTTC. It specifies CASSPDRGAYNEQFF.